This entry is about one TCR beta chain. Antigen unknown. The data originate from a study of PD-L1 blockade in urothelial cancer. Study as a whole: Typically, measured as a median, blood samples had approximately 130,000 T cells. Points from the study as a whole: Improved survival was predicted by pretreatment blood TCR clonality below the median.

Here immunoSEQ multiplex PCR was the method, and the copy in TCRdb shows in-frame clones only, minus some. The sample records fewer than 95,000 clones, 80% to 85% being singletons. The time point here: pretreatment peripheral blood. Germline CDR1 is SGDLS and CDR2 is YYNGEE. The CDR3 is made up of 14 amino acids. V lost 4 bases to trimming and J lost 1 base; unmatched junction nucleotides: 4. The source material was PBMCs, sampled around atezolizumab (anti-PD-L1) treatment. The V and J genes are TRBV9 and TRBJ2-5, with TRBD1 matching 7 bases. This clonotype was sampled from a man in his 60s with urothelial cancer. The CDR3, as DNA: TGTGCCAGCAGCATGGGACAGACCCAAGAGACCCAGTACTTC. Amino acids: CASSMGQTQETQYF.